One sample yielded the 25 T cell receptor beta chains listed below, sequenced in a study of blood T cell repertoires in COVID-19. Data came from immunoSEQ multiplex PCR; TCRdb stores just in-frame clones and leaves some out. The table records approximately 290,000 clones, approximately 83% of them present only once. Sample: peripheral blood. Receptors were obtained from a person aged 65-85 years with COVID-19, enrolled during active disease.

The rearrangement links TRBV6-2 or TRBV6-3 to TRBJ2-5; the match to TRBD2 covers 9 bases. CDR1 is MNHEY and CDR2 is SVGEGT in the germline V gene. The CDR3 has 16 residues. V gave up 4 bases and J gave up 0 bases; unmatched junction bases: 6. The CDR3 is CASSSLTSGYQETQYF. DNA of the CDR3: TGTGCCAGCAGTTCCCTGACTAGCGGATACCAAGAGACCCAGTACTTC.

The CDR3 spells CASRTGGIYGYTF. The CDR3 nucleotides are TGTGCCAGCAGAACAGGGGGCATATATGGCTACACCTTC. The chain combines TRBV12-3 or TRBV12-4 with TRBJ1-2; 9 bases match TRBD1. The CDR3 runs to 13 residues. V shed 6 bases and J 5 bases; nucleotides not matched to a gene: 4.

This chain links TRBV7-9 with TRBJ2-5; possibly TRBD2 for D (7 bases). The CDR3 runs 15 residues. CDR1 SEHNR and CDR2 FQNEAQ come from the germline V gene (reference sequence). The V and J ends lost 3 bases and 1 base respectively, with 12 bases between them. The CDR3: CASSLGGAFQETQYF. The DNA of the CDR3 is TGTGCCAGCAGCTTGGGGGGGGCTTTCCAAGAGACCCAGTACTTC.

This CDR3 reads CATSDRLATYNEQFF. The CDR3 DNA reads as TGTGCCACCAGTGATCGACTAGCGACCTACAATGAGCAGTTCTTC. The chain combines TRBV24-1 with TRBJ2-1; TRBD2 matches 8 bases. Germline V gene data show CDR1 as KGHDR and CDR2 as SFDVKD. The CDR3 is made up of 15 amino acids. With 3 bases clipped from V and 2 bases from J, the junction kept 2 bases outside the gene matches.

This rearrangement joins TRBV19 to TRBJ2-7, with 9 bases lining up with TRBD1. Germline V gene lookup returns CDR1 LNHDA and CDR2 SQIVND (reference sequence). Trimming at V came to 2 bases and at J to 6 bases, leaving 17 bases not matched to a gene. The CDR3 totals 18 residues. The CDR3 sequence: CASSITSKARDRATEQYF. CDR3 DNA: TGTGCCAGTAGTATAACTAGCAAGGCGCGGGACAGGGCGACCGAGCAGTACTTC.

V is TRBV19 and J is TRBJ2-6, with D possibly being TRBD1 (5 bases). The CDR3 totals 16 residues. The V end was cut by 1 base, the J end by 2 bases, with 9 bases between. Per germline, CDR1 LNHDA and CDR2 SQIVND (reference sequence). For the CDR3, the DNA is TGTGCCAGTAGTATAGGGTCAGGGACTGGGGCCAACGTCCTGACTTTC. Protein: CASSIGSGTGANVLTF.

V usage is TRBV6-5 and J usage is TRBJ1-1; 7 bases fit TRBD1. Germline V lookup: CDR1 MNHEY, CDR2 SVGAGI. There are 15 residues in the CDR3. The V and J ends lost 7 bases and 1 base, in that order; junction bases with no gene match: 9. CDR3 sequence (DNA): TGTGCCAGCAAGGGGGCCGGTTCAGGGAACACTGAAGCTTTCTTT. Protein sequence: CASKGAGSGNTEAFF.

CDR3 DNA: TGTGCCAGCAGTTTCTTGGGGGCGCGGACTGAAGCTTTCTTT. It is translated as CASSFLGARTEAFF. The J gene is TRBJ1-1, the V gene TRBV6-2 or TRBV6-3; weak D call: TRBD1 (6 bases). This CDR3 region has 14 residues. V lost 4 bases to trimming and J lost 5 bases, with 14 bases between them. CDR1 and CDR2 (germline): MNHEY, SVGEGT.

This clone was seen a single time. V and J are TRBV2 and TRBJ1-5, with D unresolved. Trimming pared 1 base from V and 4 bases from J, leaving 5 bases between. The CDR3 contains 13 residues. Looked up from germline, CDR1 is SNHLY and CDR2 is FYNNEI. CDR3 sequence: CASSEDRNQPQHF. CDR3 DNA: TGTGCCAGCAGTGAAGACCGGAATCAGCCCCAGCATTTT.

The rearrangement links TRBV7-2 to TRBJ2-7, with D perhaps TRBD1 (5 bases). The CDR3 spans 13 residues. Germline V gene sequence: CDR1 SGHTA, CDR2 FQGNSA. Deletions cut 6 bases from V and 5 bases from J, with 14 bases between. The CDR3 DNA reads as TGTGCCAGCAGTCGGACATCTGAGCACGAGCAGTACTTC. Translation gives CASSRTSEHEQYF. Complete variable domain (other parts from reference TRBV7-2 and TRBJ2-7): GAGVSQSPSNKVTEKGKDVELRCDPISGHTALYWYRQSLGQGLEFLIYFQGNSAPDKSGLPSDRFSAERTGGSVSTLTIQRTQQEDSAVYLCASSRTSEHEQYFGPGTRLTVT.

The chain is built from TRBV7-2 and TRBJ1-5, with D unresolved. The CDR3 covers 16 residues. V lost 1 base to trimming and J lost 6 bases, with 16 bases between them. Germline V gene lookup returns CDR1 SGHTA and CDR2 FQGNSA. The CDR3 protein is CASSLGGGGSGQPQHF. The CDR3 DNA is TGTGCCAGCAGCTTAGGGGGAGGAGGGTCCGGTCAGCCCCAGCATTTT.

This sequence joins TRBV5-3 and TRBJ2-2, with TRBD2 as a possible D gene (7 bases). TRBV5-3 is annotated as an ORF whose role is uncertain. Trimming removed 6 bases from V and 3 bases from J, with 15 bases in between. The CDR3 has 15 amino acids. In DNA form, the CDR3 reads TGTGCCAGAACCGGACGGGGGGCCTACACCGGGGAGCTGTTTTTT. This sequence encodes CARTGRGAYTGELFF.

V gene TRBV3-1 (or the pseudogene TRBV3-2) combines with J gene TRBJ2-3; D remains unclear. This CDR3 has 13 amino acids. V was pared by 1 base and J by 8 bases, with 10 bases between. CDR1 and CDR2 from the germline V gene are LGHDT and YNNKEL (reference sequence). The CDR3 region is CASSQVDAGTQYF. The CDR3 DNA reads TGTGCCAGCAGCCAAGTAGACGCAGGTACGCAGTATTTT.

J is TRBJ2-2 and V is TRBV7-3, with 9 bases aligning to TRBD2. V lost 2 bases, J lost 2 bases, and 3 bases stayed unmatched. This CDR3 is 16 amino acids long. Per germline, CDR1 SGHTA and CDR2 FQGTGA. The CDR3, as DNA: TGTGCCAGCAGCTTACAAGCGGGGGGTAACACCGGGGAGCTGTTTTTT. It yields the protein CASSLQAGGNTGELFF.

This clone has a single count. This rearrangement joins TRBV7-9 to TRBJ2-2; TRBD1 might be the D (6 bases). V was cut by 5 bases and J by 5 bases, with 18 bases left in between. Germline loops: CDR1 SEHNR, CDR2 FQNEAQ (reference sequence). The CDR3 consists of 16 residues. The DNA for the CDR3 is TGTGCCAGCAGCACCGCAGACAGGATGGGAACCGGGGAGCTGTTTTTT. Protein sequence: CASSTADRMGTGELFF.

DNA of the CDR3: TGTGCCAGCAGTTACCACCCCCCGACAGATCGCTATGGCTACACCTTC. Translating it yields CASSYHPPTDRYGYTF. The genes are TRBV6-5 and TRBJ1-2; possible D gene TRBD1, 5 bases. V was shortened by 2 bases and J by 4 bases, with 17 bases between the two germline ends. Germline-derived CDR1 and CDR2 are MNHEY and SVGAGI. The CDR3 is 16 amino acids.

This chain uses TRBV20-1 with TRBJ2-5; the match to TRBD2 covers 11 bases. The V and J ends lost 3 bases and 1 base, in that order; junction bases with no gene match: 4. The CDR3 has 15 residues. The germline gives CDR1 DFQATT, CDR2 SNEGSKA (reference sequence). CDR3 in amino acids: CSASLAGGSQETQYF. The DNA for the CDR3 is TGCAGTGCTAGTCTAGCGGGGGGATCCCAAGAGACCCAGTACTTC.

The chain combines TRBV7-9 with TRBJ1-3; D perhaps matches TRBD1 (6 bases). The CDR3 totals 14 residues. Trimming removed 5 bases from V and 1 base from J, with 9 bases in between. Germline V gives CDR1 SEHNR, CDR2 FQNEAQ (reference sequence). Here the CDR3 reads CASSRTASGNTIYF. The CDR3 DNA reads TGTGCCAGCAGCAGGACAGCTTCTGGAAACACCATATATTTT.

The genes are TRBV29-1 and TRBJ2-3; TRBD2 aligns across 8 bases. V trimming: 7 bases; J trimming: 2 bases; junction bases outside the gene matches: 11. There are 15 residues in the CDR3. The germline CDR1 and CDR2 sequences are SQVTM and ANQGSEA. The CDR3 region has the DNA TGCAGCGCAACTTCCGGGGGACTAGTCACAGATACGCAGTATTTT. Amino acid sequence: CSATSGGLVTDTQYF.

This rearrangement joins TRBV7-6 to TRBJ2-2, with D tentatively TRBD2 (6 bases). Looked up from germline, CDR1 is SGHVS and CDR2 is FNYEAQ. The CDR3 has 16 amino acids. V was shortened by 2 bases and J by 4 bases, with 14 bases between the two germline ends. CDR3 sequence reads: CASSLYPGERTGELFF. The CDR3 bases are TGTGCCAGCAGCTTATACCCGGGAGAGCGCACCGGGGAGCTGTTTTTT.

This clone has just one count. The chain has TRBV7-8 and TRBJ2-1, with D tentatively TRBD2 (6 bases). Germline assignment: CDR1 SGHVS and CDR2 FQNEAQ. The CDR3 runs to 13 residues. The germline V and J ends were trimmed by 1 base and 6 bases, with 7 bases remaining between them. This CDR3 is CASSLVGGNEQFF. The CDR3 DNA follows: TGTGCCAGCAGCTTAGTGGGGGGCAATGAGCAGTTCTTC.

The V and J genes are TRBV7-3 and TRBJ2-1, with 7 bases aligning to TRBD1. The CDR3 consists of 15 residues. The germline V gene has CDR1 SGHTA and CDR2 FQGTGA. The ends lost 2 bases at V and 5 bases at J; junction bases unmatched: 6. In nucleotides, the CDR3 is TGTGCCAGCAGCTTATCCGGGACAGCACACAATGAGCAGTTCTTC. This sequence encodes CASSLSGTAHNEQFF.

V is TRBV7-9 and J is TRBJ2-5; D ambiguous. Germline CDR1 is SEHNR and CDR2 is FQNEAQ (reference sequence). The CDR3 has 14 residues. V was shortened by 2 bases and J by 3 bases, with 10 bases between the two germline ends. The CDR3 loop is CASSLSPVEETQYF. Written as DNA, the CDR3 is TGTGCCAGCAGCTTATCTCCGGTGGAAGAGACCCAGTACTTC.

This clone was detected only a few times. V is TRBV11-1 and J is TRBJ1-2; maybe TRBD1 (5 bases). The CDR3 totals 13 residues. The V gene's germline CDR1 is SGHAT and CDR2 FQDESV (reference sequence). V was shortened by 6 bases and J by 9 bases, with 17 bases between the two germline ends. Here the CDR3 reads CASSPLGAESYTF. The DNA of the CDR3 is TGTGCCAGCAGTCCTCTAGGGGCAGAGAGCTACACCTTC.

This clone was seen once. The chain carries TRBV6-6 and TRBJ1-1; the D gene is possibly TRBD1 (5 bases). V lost 4 bases and J 2 bases, leaving 8 bases between the germline ends. The CDR3 spans 13 residues. The germline CDR1 and CDR2 sequences are MNHNY and SVGAGI (reference sequence). The CDR3 spells CASSFQGNTEAFF. The CDR3 DNA is TGTGCCAGCAGTTTCCAGGGTAACACTGAAGCTTTCTTT.